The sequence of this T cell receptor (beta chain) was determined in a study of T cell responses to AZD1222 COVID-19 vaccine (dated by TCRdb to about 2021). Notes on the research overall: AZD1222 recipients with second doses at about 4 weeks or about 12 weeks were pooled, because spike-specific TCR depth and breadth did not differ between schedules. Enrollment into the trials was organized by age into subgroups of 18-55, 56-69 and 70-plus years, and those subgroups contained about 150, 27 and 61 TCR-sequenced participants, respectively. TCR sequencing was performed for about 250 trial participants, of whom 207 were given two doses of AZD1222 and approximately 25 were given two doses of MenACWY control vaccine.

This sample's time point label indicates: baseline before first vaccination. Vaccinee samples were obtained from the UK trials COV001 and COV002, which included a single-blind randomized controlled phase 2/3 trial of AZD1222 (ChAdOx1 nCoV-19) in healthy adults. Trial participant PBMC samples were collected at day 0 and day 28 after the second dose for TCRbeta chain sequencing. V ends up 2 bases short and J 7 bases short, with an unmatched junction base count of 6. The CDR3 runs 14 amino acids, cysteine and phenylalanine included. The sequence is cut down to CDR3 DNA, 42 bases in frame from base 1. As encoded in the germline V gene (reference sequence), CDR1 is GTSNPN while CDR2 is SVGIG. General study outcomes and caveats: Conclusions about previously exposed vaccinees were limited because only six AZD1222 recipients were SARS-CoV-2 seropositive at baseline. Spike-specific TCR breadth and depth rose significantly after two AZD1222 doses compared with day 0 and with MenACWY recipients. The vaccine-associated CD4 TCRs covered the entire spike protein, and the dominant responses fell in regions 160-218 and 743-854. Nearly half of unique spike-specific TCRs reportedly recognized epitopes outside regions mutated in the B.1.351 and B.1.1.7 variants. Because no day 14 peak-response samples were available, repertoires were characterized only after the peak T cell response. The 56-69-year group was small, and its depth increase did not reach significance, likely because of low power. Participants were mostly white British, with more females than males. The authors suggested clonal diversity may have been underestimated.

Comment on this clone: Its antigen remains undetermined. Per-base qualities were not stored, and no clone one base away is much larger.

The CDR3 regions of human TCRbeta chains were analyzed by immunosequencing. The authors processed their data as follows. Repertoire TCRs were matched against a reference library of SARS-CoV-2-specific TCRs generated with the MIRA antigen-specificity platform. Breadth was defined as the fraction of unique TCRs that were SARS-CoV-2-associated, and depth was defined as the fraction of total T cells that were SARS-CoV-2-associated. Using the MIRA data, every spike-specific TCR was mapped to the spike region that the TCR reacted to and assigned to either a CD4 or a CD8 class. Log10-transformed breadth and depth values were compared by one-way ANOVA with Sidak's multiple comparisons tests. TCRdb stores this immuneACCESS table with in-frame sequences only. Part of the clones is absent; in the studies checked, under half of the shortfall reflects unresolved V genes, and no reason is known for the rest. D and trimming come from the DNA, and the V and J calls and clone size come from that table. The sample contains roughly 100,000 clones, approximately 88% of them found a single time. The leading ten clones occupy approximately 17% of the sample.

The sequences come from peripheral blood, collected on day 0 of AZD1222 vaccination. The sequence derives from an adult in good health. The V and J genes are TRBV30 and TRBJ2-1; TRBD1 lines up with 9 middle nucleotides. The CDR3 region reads CAWSMGQGWNEQFF. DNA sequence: TGTGCCTGGAGTATGGGACAGGGCTGGAATGAGCAGTTCTTC.